The clone carrying this T cell receptor beta chain was seen repeatedly, ten times or more. Its antigen is unknown. The data were obtained in a study of Graves' ophthalmopathy and Graves' hyperthyroidism. The study's findings and limits: Using a 13-signature model, the authors split ophthalmopathy from stable hyperthyroidism, with around 85% sensitivity and about 80% specificity. Also, most clonotypes expanded in the thyroid above 0.001 frequency appeared in blood. The model's prediction of ophthalmopathy progression had 65% to 71% sensitivity and 72% to 75% specificity.

CDR3 regions of TCR beta were amplified from RNA transcripts. First-round RT-PCR employed HTBI primers, with a second-round multiplex PCR after it. Via MiXCR, TCRdb re-called the multiplex PCR reads, giving one row per CDR3 protein. In the table there are hundreds of thousands of distinct CDR3 sequences, roughly 20% of which are singletons. The receptor was isolated from a woman aged 18-29 years with stable Graves' hyperthyroidism. Sequencing was performed on peripheral blood.

CDR3 coding DNA: TGTGCCAGCAGGCCTCACCGGGCCAGCCAAGAGACCCAGTACTTC. Protein sequence: CASRPHRASQETQYF. J is TRBJ2-5 and V is TRBV7-2; D not certain. V shed 6 bases and J shed 1 base, with 15 bases lying between them. The CDR3 sequence is 15 residues long. Germline-derived CDR1 and CDR2 are SGHTA and FQGNSA.